Listed below are T cell receptor beta chains from one sample, sequenced in a study of technical replicates of blood from a few donors. Sequencing was performed with immunoSEQ multiplex PCR; in TCRdb, only in-frame clones are kept and a portion is missing. Among about 82,000 clones listed, over 90% were seen once. The sequencing input was T cells isolated from PBMCs. The receptors here all came from a human donor in good health. Each CDR3 is given without its conserved first and last residue. Fields, in order: CDR3 length, V gene, CDR3 protein.

>13|TRBV10-1
ASSSEREVTYEQY
>13|TRBV19
ASSIARSSNQPQH
>12|TRBV9
ASSVGGAYNEQF
>14|TRBV28
ASSHSLRAIRYEQY
>12|TRBV21-1
ASSKEQGFTEAF
>14|TRBV21-1
ASSRVTDRYQETQY
>12|TRBV2
ASRAVRGYDEQF
>13|TRBV27
ASSPRSKGARGYT
>13|TRBV9
ASSATGASNQPQH
>11|TRBV6-1
ASSEYISYEQY
>15|TRBV9
ASSVAIQGFGNQPQH
>13|TRBV6-5
ASSYGQGSGNTIY
>15|TRBV7-3
ASSLRLAGVDTGELF
>12|TRBV7-7
ASSLTGGADEQY
>8|TRBV2
ASRQGAAF
>12|TRBV10-3
ATGLAGGGDTQY
>12|TRBV4-2
ASRGLAGSYEQY
>10|TRBV7-9
ASSLIPDTIY
>13|TRBV7-9
ASSLGEGTYYEQY
>13|TRBV9
ASSVTTGEGQPQH
>13|TRBV9
ASSVEWTGLETQY
>13|TRBV6-4
ASSEQGVKKYGYT
>13|TRBV5-4
ASSLSSGRPNEQF
>9|TRBV20-1
SASSTDTQY
>12|TRBV23-1
ASSQRDKQETQY
>9|TRBV10-3
AISFKETQY
>15|TRBV28
ASRPPWGSGRGNEQF
>13|TRBV6-6
ASSYAKSLWEEQF
>14|TRBV9
ASSVSSRGGDTEAF
>14|TRBV18
ASSPSAPSGRETQY
>15|TRBV2
ASSEAGTSGRYDTQY
>10|TRBV6-5
ASNPGGDEQY
>14|TRBV7-2
ASSLDSGQGVNEQY
>10|TRBV30
AWDRGNTEAF
>13|TRBV29-1
SVFLSGKGTGELF
>12|TRBV28
ASSLQGQVETQY
>14|TRBV7-9
ASSFRTGISGYEQY
>14|TRBV5-4
ASSPPRAGGTNEQF
>15|TRBV5-1
ASSLAPGGGSYNEQF
>12|TRBV5-4
ASSAGTVTYEQY
>13|TRBV19
ASSLLAGGPHEQY
>12|TRBV19
ASSPGHLNTEAF
>13|TRBV28
ASSFISTGGEKAF
>11|TRBV25-1
ASSGQVYNEQF
>14|TRBV30
AWSERVEGSNYGYT
>13|TRBV9
ASSVDWTGTDTQY
>13|TRBV6-1
ASLDRGKANTEAF
>15|TRBV18
ASSLGVPAGGQETQY
>13|TRBV21-1
ASSLRDRGNTEAF
>12|TRBV27
ASSPLGLDSEQF
>11|TRBV2
ASSEGPGNTIY
>12|TRBV9
ASSVGGSPYEQY
>12|TRBV6-5
ASSTRTGNQPQH
>16|TRBV7-2
ASSLELAGAPGPNEQF